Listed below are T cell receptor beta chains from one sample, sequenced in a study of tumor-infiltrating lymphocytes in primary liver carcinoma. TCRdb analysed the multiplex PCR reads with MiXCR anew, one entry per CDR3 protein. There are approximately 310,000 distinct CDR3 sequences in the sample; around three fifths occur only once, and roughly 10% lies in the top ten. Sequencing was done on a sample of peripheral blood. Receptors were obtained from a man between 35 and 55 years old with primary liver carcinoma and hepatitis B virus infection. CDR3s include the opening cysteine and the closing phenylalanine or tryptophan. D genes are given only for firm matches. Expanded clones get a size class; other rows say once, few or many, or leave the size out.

cdr3_aa: CAWGSGRLNTGELFF
cdr3_nt: TGTGCCTGGGGTTCTGGCCGATTGAACACCGGGGAGCTGTTTTTT
clone_size: -
d_call: -
v_call: TRBV30
j_call: TRBJ2-2

cdr3_aa: CASSFDGANEQFF
cdr3_nt: TGCGCCAGCAGCTTCGATGGGGCCAATGAGCAGTTCTTC
clone_size: few
d_call: -
v_call: TRBV5-1
j_call: TRBJ2-1

cdr3_aa: CVSSRPLLGETQYF
cdr3_nt: TGTGTCAGCAGCCGACCCTTGTTGGGGGAGACCCAGTACTTC
clone_size: few
d_call: -
v_call: TRBV4-2
j_call: TRBJ2-5

cdr3_aa: CASNTTSNQPQHF
cdr3_nt: TGTGCCAGCAACACCACAAGCAATCAGCCCCAACATTTT
clone_size: -
d_call: -
v_call: TRBV11-1
j_call: TRBJ1-5

cdr3_aa: CAWSYRAIDGNTIYF
cdr3_nt: TGTGCCTGGAGTTATCGGGCAATCGACGGAAACACCATATATTTT
clone_size: few
d_call: -
v_call: TRBV30
j_call: TRBJ1-3

cdr3_aa: CGERGAGEKLFF
cdr3_nt: TGCGGAGAGCGGGGGGCAGGGGAAAAACTGTTTTTT
clone_size: many
d_call: -
v_call: TRBV29-1
j_call: TRBJ1-4

cdr3_aa: CASSSPRTSGSYGQYF
cdr3_nt: TGTGCTAGCAGTTCCCCCAGGACTAGCGGTTCCTACGGGCAGTACTTC
clone_size: once
d_call: TRBD2
v_call: TRBV6-5
j_call: TRBJ2-7

cdr3_aa: CTSSPGHGRVGTTEAFF
cdr3_nt: TGTACCAGCAGCCCCGGACATGGCCGAGTGGGGACCACTGAAGCTTTCTTT
clone_size: -
d_call: -
v_call: TRBV11-3
j_call: TRBJ1-1

cdr3_aa: CASSLMGLGSEAFF
cdr3_nt: TGTGCCAGCAGCCTAATGGGCCTCGGGAGTGAAGCTTTCTTT
clone_size: -
d_call: -
v_call: TRBV7-9
j_call: TRBJ1-1

cdr3_aa: CANTTKLAGANTGELFF
cdr3_nt: TGTGCCAACACTACCAAACTAGCGGGAGCGAACACCGGGGAGCTGTTTTTT
clone_size: -
d_call: TRBD2
v_call: TRBV6-2/TRBV6-3
j_call: TRBJ2-2

cdr3_aa: CASNFGVHNEQFF
cdr3_nt: TGTGCCAGCAACTTTGGGGTCCACAATGAGCAGTTCTTC
clone_size: -
d_call: -
v_call: TRBV11-3
j_call: TRBJ2-1

cdr3_aa: CSAITFGIDTPYEQYF
cdr3_nt: TGCAGCGCCATAACATTTGGGATCGACACTCCCTACGAGCAGTACTTC
clone_size: -
d_call: -
v_call: TRBV29-1
j_call: TRBJ2-7

cdr3_aa: CASSLELGSTDTQYF
cdr3_nt: TGTGCCAGTAGCTTAGAACTGGGAAGCACAGATACGCAGTATTTT
clone_size: -
d_call: -
v_call: TRBV11-2
j_call: TRBJ2-3

cdr3_aa: CAWSTAANTGELSF
cdr3_nt: TGTGCTTGGAGCACGGCCGCAAACACCGGGGAGCTGTCTTTT
clone_size: -
d_call: -
v_call: TRBV30
j_call: TRBJ2-2

cdr3_aa: CASSLVSPVDGETQYF
cdr3_nt: TGTGCCAGCAGCTTAGTTTCCCCGGTTGATGGGGAGACCCAGTACTTC
clone_size: many
d_call: -
v_call: TRBV11-3
j_call: TRBJ2-5

cdr3_aa: CASSSPGQGDYIQNF
cdr3_nt: TGTGCCAGCAGCTCCCCGGGGCAGGGGGACTACATTCAGAACTTC
clone_size: once
d_call: -
v_call: TRBV11-2
j_call: TRBJ2-4

cdr3_aa: CSVLAGETYNEQFF
cdr3_nt: TGCAGCGTTCTAGCGGGAGAGACCTACAATGAGCAGTTCTTC
clone_size: -
d_call: TRBD2
v_call: TRBV29-1
j_call: TRBJ2-1

cdr3_aa: CASRPGTSGRTDTQYF
cdr3_nt: TGTGCCAGCAGACCTGGGACTAGCGGACGCACAGATACGCAGTATTTT
clone_size: many
d_call: TRBD2
v_call: TRBV12-3/TRBV12-4
j_call: TRBJ2-3

cdr3_aa: CASRAGQNLYEQYF
cdr3_nt: TGTGCCAGCAGAGCGGGACAAAACCTCTACGAGCAGTACTTC
clone_size: -
d_call: -
v_call: TRBV28
j_call: TRBJ2-7

cdr3_aa: CASSPRDRSHYEQHF
cdr3_nt: TGTGCCAGCAGCCCCAGGGACAGGTCCCACTACGAGCAGCACTTC
clone_size: -
d_call: TRBD1
v_call: TRBV5-5
j_call: TRBJ2-7

cdr3_aa: CASSHKRSGYNEQFF
cdr3_nt: TGTGCCAGCAGCCATAAACGGTCAGGGTACAATGAGCAGTTCTTC
clone_size: few
d_call: -
v_call: TRBV7-8
j_call: TRBJ2-1

cdr3_aa: CASSHTRDYGCTF
cdr3_nt: TGTGCCAGCAGCCACACCCGGGACTATGGCTGCACCTTC
clone_size: -
d_call: -
v_call: TRBV6-2/TRBV6-3
j_call: TRBJ1-2

cdr3_aa: CASSVVAGRNEQFF
cdr3_nt: TGCGCCAGCAGCGTGGTAGCGGGGAGGAATGAGCAGTTCTTC
clone_size: -
d_call: TRBD2
v_call: TRBV5-1
j_call: TRBJ2-1

cdr3_aa: CAWSALAGPGEQSF
cdr3_nt: TGTGCCTGGAGTGCGCTAGCGGGACCGGGAGAGCAGTCCTTC
clone_size: once
d_call: TRBD2
v_call: TRBV30
j_call: TRBJ2-1

cdr3_aa: CASSVTGGTEAFF
cdr3_nt: TGTGCCAGCAGTGTTACAGGGGGGACTGAAGCTTTCTTT
clone_size: many
d_call: TRBD1
v_call: TRBV6-6
j_call: TRBJ1-1

cdr3_aa: CSARDRLGLAVYNEQFF
cdr3_nt: TGCAGTGCTAGAGATCGATTGGGACTAGCGGTCTACAATGAGCAGTTCTTC
clone_size: -
d_call: TRBD2
v_call: TRBV20-1
j_call: TRBJ2-1

cdr3_aa: CSAVGGIGTGELFF
cdr3_nt: TGCAGCGCTGTAGGAGGGATCGGCACCGGGGAGCTGTTTTTT
clone_size: many
d_call: -
v_call: TRBV29-1
j_call: TRBJ2-2

cdr3_aa: CASSLGPQTGIYEQYF
cdr3_nt: TGTGCCAGCAGCTTGGGTCCCCAGACAGGGATCTACGAGCAGTACTTC
clone_size: few
d_call: TRBD1
v_call: TRBV5-5
j_call: TRBJ2-7

cdr3_aa: CASSVRDGVDSPLHF
cdr3_nt: TGTGCCAGCAGCGTAAGAGACGGAGTGGATTCACCCCTCCACTTT
clone_size: -
d_call: -
v_call: TRBV7-9
j_call: TRBJ1-6

cdr3_aa: CASSDEGQTIGELFF
cdr3_nt: TGTGCCAGTAGTGACGAGGGACAGACGATCGGGGAGCTGTTTTTT
clone_size: -
d_call: TRBD1
v_call: TRBV6-1
j_call: TRBJ2-2

cdr3_aa: CASSYLNAGYERYF
cdr3_nt: TGTGCCAGCAGCTACCTCAACGCAGGGTACGAGCGGTATTTC
clone_size: -
d_call: -
v_call: TRBV11-1
j_call: TRBJ2-7

cdr3_aa: CAISGYGKETQYF
cdr3_nt: TGTGCCATCAGTGGTTACGGCAAAGAGACCCAGTACTTC
clone_size: few
d_call: -
v_call: TRBV10-3
j_call: TRBJ2-5

cdr3_aa: CSVVVGGRGKNIQYF
cdr3_nt: TGCAGCGTTGTCGTAGGAGGCAGGGGCAAAAACATTCAGTACTTC
clone_size: medium-sized
d_call: -
v_call: TRBV29-1
j_call: TRBJ2-4

cdr3_aa: CASMDRGSGNQPQHF
cdr3_nt: TGCGCCAGTATGGACAGGGGGTCGGGCAATCAGCCCCAGCATTTT
clone_size: many
d_call: TRBD1
v_call: TRBV10-2
j_call: TRBJ1-5

cdr3_aa: CASSPPSPTSNEQFF
cdr3_nt: TGTGCCAGCAGTCCACCCTCCCCGACTAGCAATGAGCAGTTCTTC
clone_size: -
d_call: -
v_call: TRBV6-6
j_call: TRBJ2-1

cdr3_aa: CASSLGVQTSSYEQYF
cdr3_nt: TGTGCCAGCAGCTTGGGGGTTCAGACAAGCTCCTACGAGCAGTACTTC
clone_size: -
d_call: -
v_call: TRBV5-4
j_call: TRBJ2-7

cdr3_aa: CAGSLDSGVGGTQYF
cdr3_nt: TGTGCCGGCAGCTTAGACTCAGGGGTTGGAGGGACCCAGTACTTC
clone_size: -
d_call: -
v_call: TRBV11-2
j_call: TRBJ2-5

cdr3_aa: CASNAGGQLSGNTIYF
cdr3_nt: TGTGCCAGCAACGCGGGGGGGCAGCTCTCTGGAAACACCATATATTTT
clone_size: -
d_call: -
v_call: TRBV11-2
j_call: TRBJ1-3

cdr3_aa: CASRLIRGKNTEAFF
cdr3_nt: TGTGCCAGCAGACTAATCCGTGGCAAGAACACTGAAGCTTTCTTT
clone_size: once
d_call: -
v_call: TRBV2
j_call: TRBJ1-1

cdr3_aa: CSVRSTSGANVLTF
cdr3_nt: TGCAGCGTGCGATCAACCTCTGGGGCCAACGTCCTGACTTTC
clone_size: many
d_call: -
v_call: TRBV29-1
j_call: TRBJ2-6

cdr3_aa: CAWSALRSETQYF
cdr3_nt: TGTGCCTGGAGTGCCCTCAGGTCCGAGACCCAGTACTTC
clone_size: -
d_call: -
v_call: TRBV30
j_call: TRBJ2-5

cdr3_aa: CTNSYGQGMNTEAFF
cdr3_nt: TGTACCAACAGTTACGGACAGGGAATGAACACTGAAGCTTTCTTT
clone_size: -
d_call: TRBD1
v_call: TRBV6-2/TRBV6-3
j_call: TRBJ1-1

cdr3_aa: CASSLARPSSYNEQFF
cdr3_nt: TGCGCCAGCAGCTTGGCCCGGCCATCCTCCTACAATGAGCAGTTCTTC
clone_size: few
d_call: -
v_call: TRBV5-1
j_call: TRBJ2-1

cdr3_aa: CATSDHQGSADVYTF
cdr3_nt: TGTGCCACCAGTGACCATCAGGGATCTGCCGATGTCTACACCTTC
clone_size: -
d_call: -
v_call: TRBV24-1
j_call: TRBJ1-2

cdr3_aa: CASSLGVVRTDTQYF
cdr3_nt: TGTGCCAGTAGCCTAGGCGTGGTACGCACAGATACGCAGTATTTT
clone_size: -
d_call: -
v_call: TRBV11-3
j_call: TRBJ2-3

cdr3_aa: CVSIQDTGGGGETQYF
cdr3_nt: TGCGTCAGCATCCAAGATACGGGGGGTGGGGGAGAGACCCAGTACTTC
clone_size: -
d_call: TRBD2
v_call: TRBV4-1
j_call: TRBJ2-5

cdr3_aa: CASTHELNTEAFF
cdr3_nt: TGTGCTAGTACCCATGAATTGAACACTGAAGCCTTCTTT
clone_size: -
d_call: -
v_call: TRBV12-5
j_call: TRBJ1-1

cdr3_aa: CASSLEFGEVFF
cdr3_nt: TGTGCCAGCAGTCTAGAGTTTGGAGAAGTTTTCTTT
clone_size: -
d_call: -
v_call: TRBV28
j_call: TRBJ1-1

cdr3_aa: CASGHTGKLFF
cdr3_nt: TGTGCCAGTGGACATACCGGAAAACTGTTTTTT
clone_size: -
d_call: -
v_call: TRBV19
j_call: TRBJ1-4

cdr3_aa: CASTPGWGPARTQHF
cdr3_nt: TGTGCCAGCACCCCGGGTTGGGGCCCTGCTAGGACCCAGCATTTT
clone_size: -
d_call: -
v_call: TRBV6-1
j_call: TRBJ1-5

cdr3_aa: CASSSGLGQNTEAFF
cdr3_nt: TGTGCCAGCAGCTCAGGACTGGGCCAGAACACTGAAGCTTTCTTT
clone_size: -
d_call: -
v_call: TRBV11-1
j_call: TRBJ1-1